This is a list of T cell receptor beta chains from one sample in a study of blood T cell repertoires in COVID-19. Profiled with immunoSEQ multiplex PCR; TCRdb holds only in-frame clones, not every one. The sample yields about 150,000 clones, 86% seen once. The sequenced material came from PBMCs or T cells enriched from blood (not recorded which). The receptors were sampled from a man aged 45 to 65 who had recovered from COVID-19. Each CDR3 is given with its conserved first and last residue. D genes are given only for firm matches. Some rows have no size entry. The others give once, few or many, or a class for an expanded clone.

TRBJ1-2,TRBD1,TRBV7-8,.,TGTGCCAGCAGCGCCCCCGCTGGGACAGGGGTATATGGCTACACCTTC,CASSAPAGTGVYGYTF
TRBJ1-4,.,TRBV30,.,TGTGCCTGGAGTTTCGGGCAGGGAAGGGAAAAACTGTTTTTT,CAWSFGQGREKLFF
TRBJ1-4,.,TRBV10-1,.,TGCGCCAGCAGTGAGCGTGTAGATAATGAAAAACTGTTTTTT,CASSERVDNEKLFF
TRBJ1-1,.,TRBV7-3,.,TGTGCCAGCAGCCCCGGGTTGAGGAACACTGAAGCTTTCTTT,CASSPGLRNTEAFF
TRBJ2-5,TRBD1,TRBV5-1,once,TGCGCCAGCAGCTTGTTGACAGGGGGTCAAGAGACCCAGTACTTC,CASSLLTGGQETQYF
TRBJ1-5,.,TRBV4-3,.,TGCGCCAGCAGCCAAGATACGGGGATGGGGCAGCCCCAGCATTTT,CASSQDTGMGQPQHF
TRBJ2-6,.,TRBV12-2,.,TGTGCAAGTCGCTTAGGATCAAGGACAGGGGCCTCTGGGGCCAACGTCCTGACTTTC,CASRLGSRTGASGANVLTF
TRBJ2-1,TRBD2,TRBV5-4,.,TGTGCCAGCAGCTCAAAGGGGACTAGCGCATACAATGAGCAGTTCTTC,CASSSKGTSAYNEQFF
TRBJ2-1,.,TRBV13,.,TGTGCCAGCAGCTTAGACATTGGCAATGAGCAGTTCTTC,CASSLDIGNEQFF
TRBJ1-6,TRBD1,TRBV19,.,TGTGCCAGTAGTTCGCGGACAGGAGGGAGCTCCTATAATTCACCCCTCCACTTT,CASSSRTGGSSYNSPLHF
TRBJ2-1,.,TRBV7-3,.,TGTGCCAGCAGCCCCACCCTAGATCGAGGGCTGAATGAGCAGTTCTTC,CASSPTLDRGLNEQFF
TRBJ2-1,TRBD2,TRBV5-1,.,TGCGCCAGCAGCTTCAGCGGGAGCTCCTACAATGAGCAGTTCTTC,CASSFSGSSYNEQFF
TRBJ1-6,TRBD1,TRBV5-1,few,TGCGCCAGCAGCTTGGACGGGACAGCTAATTCACCCCTCCACTTT,CASSLDGTANSPLHF
TRBJ2-3,TRBD1,TRBV5-1,.,TGCGCCAGCAGCGCCAACAGGGGTACCACAGATACGCAGTATTTT,CASSANRGTTDTQYF
TRBJ1-1,TRBD1,TRBV4-2,.,TGTGCCAGCAGCCAAGTCACAGACAGGGGAATGGAAGCTTTCTTT,CASSQVTDRGMEAFF
TRBJ1-1,TRBD1,TRBV9,.,TGTGCCAGCAGTCCCGGGACAGGGAACACTGAAGCTTTCTTT,CASSPGTGNTEAFF
TRBJ1-1,.,TRBV9,.,TGTGCCAGCAGCGTAGCGGGGTCTACGATGAACACTGAAGCTTTCTTT,CASSVAGSTMNTEAFF
TRBJ2-3,.,TRBV4-3,.,TGCGCCAGCAGCCGAACAGGGTCGGGCACAGATACGCAGTATTTT,CASSRTGSGTDTQYF
TRBJ2-3,TRBD1,TRBV28,.,TGTGCCAGCAGTCCGGGACAGGGATCGTCTGGGGAGTATTTT,CASSPGQGSSGEYF
TRBJ1-1,.,TRBV7-2,.,TGTGCCAGCAGCTTAGCGCGGATGAACACTGAAGCTTTCTTT,CASSLARMNTEAFF
TRBJ2-5,.,TRBV7-9,once,TGTGCCAGCAGCTTTATGGCCCCCCAAGAGACCCAGTACTTC,CASSFMAPQETQYF
TRBJ2-1,.,TRBV6-5,.,TGTGCCAGCAGACGACAGGGAGGAACAGGCAATGAGCAGTTCTTC,CASRRQGGTGNEQFF
TRBJ2-5,.,TRBV4-2,.,TGTGCCAGCAGCCAAGAATCTACCACCACGGAGACCCAGTACTTC,CASSQESTTTETQYF
TRBJ2-5,TRBD2,TRBV10-3,.,TGTGCCATCAGTGACCGGACCGGACTAGCGGGAGGAGGGGAGACCCAGTACTTC,CAISDRTGLAGGGETQYF